This T cell receptor beta chain comes out of a study of T cell responses to AZD1222 COVID-19 vaccine. On the study more broadly: Pooled samples include second doses given at about 4 or 12 weeks.

Study conclusions and caveats: Sampling captured repertoires only after the peak T cell response. Increases in Spike-specific TCR breadth and depth were seen after two AZD1222 doses.

A word on this clone: Antigen unknown.

Assay: immunoSEQ multiplex PCR; the TCRdb copy retains only in-frame clones and omits some. The sample consists of tens of thousands of clones, 90% of them appearing once. Between the trimmed V and J ends, which lost 4 bases and 8 bases, there was a span of 12 bases. CDR3 length: 13 residues. Per the germline V gene, CDR1 is MRHNA and CDR2 is SNTAGT. The receptor comes from an adult in good health. The sequencing here drew on peripheral blood, taken on day 0 of AZD1222 vaccination. V usage is TRBV6-4 and J usage is TRBJ2-1; D may be TRBD2 (6 bases). The CDR3 loop is CASSAEGQHEQFF. In DNA form, the CDR3 reads TGTGCCAGCAGTGCGGAGGGTCAGCATGAGCAGTTCTTC.